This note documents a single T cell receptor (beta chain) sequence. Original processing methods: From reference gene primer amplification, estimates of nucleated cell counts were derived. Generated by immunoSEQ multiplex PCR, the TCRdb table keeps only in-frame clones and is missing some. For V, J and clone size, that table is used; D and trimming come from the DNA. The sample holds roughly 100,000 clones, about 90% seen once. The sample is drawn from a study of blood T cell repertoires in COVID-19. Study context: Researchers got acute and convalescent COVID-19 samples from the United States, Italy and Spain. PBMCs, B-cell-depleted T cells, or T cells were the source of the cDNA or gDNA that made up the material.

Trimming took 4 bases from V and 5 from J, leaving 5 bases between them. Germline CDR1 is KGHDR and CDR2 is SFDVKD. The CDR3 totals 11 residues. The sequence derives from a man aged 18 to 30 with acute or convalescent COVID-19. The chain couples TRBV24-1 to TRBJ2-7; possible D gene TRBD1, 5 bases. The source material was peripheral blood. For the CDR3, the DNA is TGTGCCACCAGTGACAGGGACGAGCAGTACTTC. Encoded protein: CATSDRDEQYF.